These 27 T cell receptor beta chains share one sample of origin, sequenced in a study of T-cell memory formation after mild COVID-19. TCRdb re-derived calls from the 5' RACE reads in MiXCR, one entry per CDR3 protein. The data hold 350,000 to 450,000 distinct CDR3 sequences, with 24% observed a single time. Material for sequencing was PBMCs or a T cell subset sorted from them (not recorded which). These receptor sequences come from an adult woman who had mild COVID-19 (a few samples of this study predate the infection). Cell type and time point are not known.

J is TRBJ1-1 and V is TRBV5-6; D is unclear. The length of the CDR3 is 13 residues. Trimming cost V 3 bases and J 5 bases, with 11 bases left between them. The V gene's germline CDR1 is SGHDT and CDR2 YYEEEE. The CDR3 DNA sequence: TGTGCCAGCAGCTACGGAGATGCAACTGAAGCTTTCTTT. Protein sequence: CASSYGDATEAFF.

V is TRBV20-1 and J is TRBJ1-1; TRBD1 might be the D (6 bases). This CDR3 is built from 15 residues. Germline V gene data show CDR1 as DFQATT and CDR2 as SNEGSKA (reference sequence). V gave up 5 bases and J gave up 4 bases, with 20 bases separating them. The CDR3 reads CSAARGASYTTEAFF. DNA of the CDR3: TGCAGTGCTGCGAGGGGGGCCAGCTACACCACTGAAGCTTTCTTT.

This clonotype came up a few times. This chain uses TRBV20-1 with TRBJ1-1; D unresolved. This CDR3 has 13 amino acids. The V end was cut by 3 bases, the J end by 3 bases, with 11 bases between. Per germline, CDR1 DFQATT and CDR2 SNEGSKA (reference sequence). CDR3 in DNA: TGCAGTGCTAGGAGGAGGTCCGACACTGAAGCTTTCTTT. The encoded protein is CSARRRSDTEAFF.

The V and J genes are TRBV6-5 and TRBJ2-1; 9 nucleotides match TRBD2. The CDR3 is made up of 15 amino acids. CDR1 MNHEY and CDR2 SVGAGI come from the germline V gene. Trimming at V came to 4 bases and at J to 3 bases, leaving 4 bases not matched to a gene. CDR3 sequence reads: CASSSGLASYNEQFF. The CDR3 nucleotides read TGTGCCAGCAGTTCCGGACTAGCGAGCTACAATGAGCAGTTCTTC.

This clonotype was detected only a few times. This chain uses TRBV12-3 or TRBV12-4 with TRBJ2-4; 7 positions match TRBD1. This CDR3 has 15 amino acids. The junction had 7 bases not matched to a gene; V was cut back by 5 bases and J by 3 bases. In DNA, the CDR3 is TGTGCCAGCAGTCCCTCCGGGGACAGCAAAAACATTCAGTACTTC. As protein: CASSPSGDSKNIQYF.

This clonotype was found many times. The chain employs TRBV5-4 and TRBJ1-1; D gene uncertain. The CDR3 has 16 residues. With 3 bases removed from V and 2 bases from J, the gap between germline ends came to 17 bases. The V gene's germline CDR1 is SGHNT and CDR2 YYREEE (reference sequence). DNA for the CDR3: TGTGCCAGCAGCTCCACTCCTTCCCGGACCAACACTGAAGCTTTCTTT. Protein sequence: CASSSTPSRTNTEAFF.

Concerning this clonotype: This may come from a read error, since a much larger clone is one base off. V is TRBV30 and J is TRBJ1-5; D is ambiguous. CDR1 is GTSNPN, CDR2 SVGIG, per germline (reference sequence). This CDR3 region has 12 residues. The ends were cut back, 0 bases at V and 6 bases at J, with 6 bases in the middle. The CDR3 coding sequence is TGTGCCTGGAGTGTATATAGTCAGCCCCAGCATTTT. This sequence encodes CAWSVYSQPQHF.

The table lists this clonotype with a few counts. For the CDR3, the DNA is TGCAGTGCTTTGCTAGAGACCCAGTACTTC. Translation gives CSALLETQYF. The chain links TRBV20-1 to TRBJ2-5; D gene ambiguous. Trimming stripped 5 bases from V and 4 bases from J, with 5 bases between. The CDR3 has 10 amino acids. Germline assignment: CDR1 DFQATT and CDR2 SNEGSKA (reference sequence).

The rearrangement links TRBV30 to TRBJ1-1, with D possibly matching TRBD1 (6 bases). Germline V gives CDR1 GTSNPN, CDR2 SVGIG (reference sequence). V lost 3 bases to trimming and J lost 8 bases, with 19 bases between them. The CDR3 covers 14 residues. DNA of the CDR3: TGTGCCTGGAGCGCAGGGGCGTCCCTGACCGAAGCTTTCTTT. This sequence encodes CAWSAGASLTEAFF.

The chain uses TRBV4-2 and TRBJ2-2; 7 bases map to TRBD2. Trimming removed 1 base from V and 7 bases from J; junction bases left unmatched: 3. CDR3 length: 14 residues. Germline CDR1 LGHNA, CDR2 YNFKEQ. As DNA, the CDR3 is TGTGCCAGCAGCCAAGTAGGGAGGGACGGGGAGCTGTTTTTT. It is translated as CASSQVGRDGELFF.

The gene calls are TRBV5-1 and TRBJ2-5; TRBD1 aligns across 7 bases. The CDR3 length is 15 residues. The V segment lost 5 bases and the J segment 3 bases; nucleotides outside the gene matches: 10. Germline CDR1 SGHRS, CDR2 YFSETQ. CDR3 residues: CASSRDRGFEETQYF. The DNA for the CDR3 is TGCGCCAGCAGTAGGGACAGAGGATTCGAAGAGACCCAGTACTTC.

This CDR3 reads CSVKGQGDFDEQYF. CDR3 DNA: TGCAGCGTTAAGGGACAGGGAGATTTCGACGAGCAGTACTTC. This rearrangement joins TRBV29-1 to TRBJ2-7, with 9 nucleotides matching TRBD1. CDR1 and CDR2 (germline): SQVTM, ANQGSEA. V gave up 5 bases and J gave up 5 bases; unmatched junction bases: 10. This CDR3 is 14 amino acids long.

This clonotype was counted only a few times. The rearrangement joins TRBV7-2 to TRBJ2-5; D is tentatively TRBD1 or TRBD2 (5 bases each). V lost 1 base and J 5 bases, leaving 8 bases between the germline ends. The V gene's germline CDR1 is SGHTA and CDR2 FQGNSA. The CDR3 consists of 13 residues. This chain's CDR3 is CASSLDWGETQYF. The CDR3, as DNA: TGTGCCAGCAGCTTAGATTGGGGGGAGACCCAGTACTTC.

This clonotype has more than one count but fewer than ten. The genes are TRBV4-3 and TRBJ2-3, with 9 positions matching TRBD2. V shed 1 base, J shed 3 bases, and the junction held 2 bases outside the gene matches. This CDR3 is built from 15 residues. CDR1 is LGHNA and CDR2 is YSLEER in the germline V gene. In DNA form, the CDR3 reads TGCGCCAGCAGCCAAGTTAGCGGGAGTACAGATACGCAGTATTTT. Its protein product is CASSQVSGSTDTQYF.

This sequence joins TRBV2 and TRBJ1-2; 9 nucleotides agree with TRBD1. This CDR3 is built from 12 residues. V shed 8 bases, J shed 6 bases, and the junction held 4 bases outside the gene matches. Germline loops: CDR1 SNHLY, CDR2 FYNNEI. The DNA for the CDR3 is TGTGCCAGCGGAACAGGGGGCCATGGCTACACCTTC. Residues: CASGTGGHGYTF.

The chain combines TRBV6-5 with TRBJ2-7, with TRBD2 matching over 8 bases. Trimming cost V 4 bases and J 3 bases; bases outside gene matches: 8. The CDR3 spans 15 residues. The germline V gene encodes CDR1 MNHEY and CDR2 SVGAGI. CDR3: CASSSGTSSFYEQYF. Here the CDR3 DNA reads TGTGCCAGCAGTTCTGGGACTAGTTCCTTCTACGAGCAGTACTTC.

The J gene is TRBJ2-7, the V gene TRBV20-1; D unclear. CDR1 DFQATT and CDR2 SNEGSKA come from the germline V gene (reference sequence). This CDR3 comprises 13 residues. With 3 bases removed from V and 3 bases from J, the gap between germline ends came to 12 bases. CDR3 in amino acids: CSARPGAVYEQYF. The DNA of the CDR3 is TGCAGTGCTAGGCCCGGCGCGGTCTACGAGCAGTACTTC.

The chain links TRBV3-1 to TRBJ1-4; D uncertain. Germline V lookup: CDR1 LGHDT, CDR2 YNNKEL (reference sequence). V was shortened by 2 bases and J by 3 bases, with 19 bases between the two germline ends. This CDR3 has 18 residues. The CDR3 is CASSQSSTRSSANEKLFF. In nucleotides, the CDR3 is TGTGCCAGCAGCCAATCGTCTACCAGATCTAGCGCTAATGAAAAACTGTTTTTT.

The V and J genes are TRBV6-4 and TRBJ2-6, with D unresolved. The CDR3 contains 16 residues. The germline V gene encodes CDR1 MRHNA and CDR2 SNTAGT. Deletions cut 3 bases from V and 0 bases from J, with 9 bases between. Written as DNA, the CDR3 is TGTGCCAGCAGTGATCGCGGTAACTCTGGGGCCAACGTCCTGACTTTC. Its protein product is CASSDRGNSGANVLTF.

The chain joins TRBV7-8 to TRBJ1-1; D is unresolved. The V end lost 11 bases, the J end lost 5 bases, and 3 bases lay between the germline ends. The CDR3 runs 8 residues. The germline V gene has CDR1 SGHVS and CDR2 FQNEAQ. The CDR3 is CAGTEAFF. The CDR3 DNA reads TGTGCCGGAACTGAAGCTTTCTTT.

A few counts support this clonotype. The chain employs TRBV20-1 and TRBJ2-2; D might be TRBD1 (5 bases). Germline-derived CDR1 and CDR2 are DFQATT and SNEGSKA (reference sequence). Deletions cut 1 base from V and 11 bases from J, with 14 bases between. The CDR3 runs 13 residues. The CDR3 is CSARGPQGPELFF. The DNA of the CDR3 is TGCAGTGCTAGAGGGCCGCAGGGCCCAGAGCTGTTTTTT.

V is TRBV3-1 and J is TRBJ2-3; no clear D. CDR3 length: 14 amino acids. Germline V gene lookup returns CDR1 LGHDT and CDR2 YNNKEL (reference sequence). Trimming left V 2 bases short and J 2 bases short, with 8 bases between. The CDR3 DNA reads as TGTGCCAGCAGCCAAATACAGTACACAGATACGCAGTATTTT. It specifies CASSQIQYTDTQYF.

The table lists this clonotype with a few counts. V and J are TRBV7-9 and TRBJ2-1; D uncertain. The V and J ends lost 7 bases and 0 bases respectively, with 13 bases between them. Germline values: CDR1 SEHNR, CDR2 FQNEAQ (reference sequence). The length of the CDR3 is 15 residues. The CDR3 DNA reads TGTGCCAGCATCCCTGGGGAACTCTCCTACAATGAGCAGTTCTTC. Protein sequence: CASIPGELSYNEQFF.

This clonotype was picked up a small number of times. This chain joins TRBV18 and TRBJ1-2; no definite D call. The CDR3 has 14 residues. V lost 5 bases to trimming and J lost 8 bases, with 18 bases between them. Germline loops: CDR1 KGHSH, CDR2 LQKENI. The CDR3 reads CASSSDPSIRGYTF. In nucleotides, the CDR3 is TGTGCCAGCTCATCCGACCCATCTATCCGGGGCTACACCTTC.

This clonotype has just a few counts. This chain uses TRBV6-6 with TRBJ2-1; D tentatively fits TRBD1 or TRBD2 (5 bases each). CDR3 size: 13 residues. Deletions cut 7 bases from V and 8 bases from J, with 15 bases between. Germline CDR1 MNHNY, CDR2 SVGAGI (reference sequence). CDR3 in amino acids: CASNPLSGHEQFF. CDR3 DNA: TGTGCCAGCAACCCCCTCTCGGGGCATGAGCAGTTCTTC.

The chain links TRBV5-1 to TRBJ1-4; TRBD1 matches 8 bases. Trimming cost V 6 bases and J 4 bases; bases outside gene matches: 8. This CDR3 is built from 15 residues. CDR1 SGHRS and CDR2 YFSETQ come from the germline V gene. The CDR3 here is CASTLNGQGNEKLFF. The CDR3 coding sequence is TGCGCCAGCACCCTAAATGGACAGGGTAATGAAAAACTGTTTTTT.

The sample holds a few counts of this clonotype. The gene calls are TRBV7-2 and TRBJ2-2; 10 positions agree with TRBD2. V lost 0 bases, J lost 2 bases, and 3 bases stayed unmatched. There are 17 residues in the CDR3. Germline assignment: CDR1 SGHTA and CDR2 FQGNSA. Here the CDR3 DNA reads TGTGCCAGCAGCTTAGCGGTAGCGGGAGGCAACACCGGGGAGCTGTTTTTT. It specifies CASSLAVAGGNTGELFF.